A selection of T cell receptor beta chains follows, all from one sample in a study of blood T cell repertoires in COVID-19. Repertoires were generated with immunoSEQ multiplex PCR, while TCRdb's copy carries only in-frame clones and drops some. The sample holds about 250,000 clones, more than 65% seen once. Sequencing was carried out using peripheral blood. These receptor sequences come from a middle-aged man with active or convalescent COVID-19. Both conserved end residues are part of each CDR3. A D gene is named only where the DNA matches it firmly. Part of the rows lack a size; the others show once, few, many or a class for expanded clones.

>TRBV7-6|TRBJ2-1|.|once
TGTGCCAGCAGCTACGACATCGAGCAGTTCTTC
CASSYDIEQFF
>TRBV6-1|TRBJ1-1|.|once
TGTGCCAGCAGTGAACAAGGACAGTCTGAAGCTTTCTTT
CASSEQGQSEAFF
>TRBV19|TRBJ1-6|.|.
TGTGCCAGTAGTATGTCTGATTCACCCCTCCACTTT
CASSMSDSPLHF
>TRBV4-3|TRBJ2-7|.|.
TGCGCCAGCAGCCAAGATAATTTCGGGGAGCAGTACTTC
CASSQDNFGEQYF
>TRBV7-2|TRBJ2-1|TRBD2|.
TGTGCCAGCGCTGGGGGAGCGGGGGCCTACAATGAGCAGTTCTTC
CASAGGAGAYNEQFF
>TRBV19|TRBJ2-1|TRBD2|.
TGTGCCAGTAGTATATTAGCGGGGGCCTTAGGGGAGCAGTTCTTC
CASSILAGALGEQFF
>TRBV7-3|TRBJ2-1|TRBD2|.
TGTGCCAGCAGCTTAATAGCGGGGGTGTACAATGAGCAGTTCTTC
CASSLIAGVYNEQFF
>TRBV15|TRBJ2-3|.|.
TGTGCCACCAGCAGAGCAGGGATTATGGGCACAGATACGCAGTATTTT
CATSRAGIMGTDTQYF
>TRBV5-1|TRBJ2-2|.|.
TGCGCCAGCAGCCTCGGGTCTTCCTCGACCGGGGAGCTGTTTTTT
CASSLGSSSTGELFF
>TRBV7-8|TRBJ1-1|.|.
TGTGCCAGCAGCTCTGGGGCGGGAAACACTGAAGCTTTCTTT
CASSSGAGNTEAFF
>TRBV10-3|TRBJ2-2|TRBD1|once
TGTGCCATCACCCTGACAGGGGAAGGAACCGGGGAGCTGTTTTTT
CAITLTGEGTGELFF
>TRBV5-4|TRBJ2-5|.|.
TGTGCCAGCAGCTTGTCCCGGAGCCTGGGAGAGACCCAGTACTTC
CASSLSRSLGETQYF
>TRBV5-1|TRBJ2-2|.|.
TGCGCCAGCAGCTTGGGGGCAAGTCCGAACACCGGGGAGCTGTTTTTT
CASSLGASPNTGELFF
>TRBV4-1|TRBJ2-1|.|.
TGCGCCAGCAGCCAAGTGGGGACCGGGGGGCTCGGGAATGAGCAGTTCTTC
CASSQVGTGGLGNEQFF
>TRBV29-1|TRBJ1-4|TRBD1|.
TGCAGCGTCTTTAGGACAGGGGATGAAAAACTGTTTTTT
CSVFRTGDEKLFF
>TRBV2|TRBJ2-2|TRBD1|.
TGTGCCACCAGACAGGGAGTGAACACCGGGGAGCTGTTTTTT
CATRQGVNTGELFF
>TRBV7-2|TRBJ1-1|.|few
TGTGCCAGCAGCTTAGGTTTGCGGAACACTGAAGCTTTCTTT
CASSLGLRNTEAFF
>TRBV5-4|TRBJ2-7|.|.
TGTGCCAGCAGCTTCTCCCTAAAACCCTCCGAGCAGTACTTC
CASSFSLKPSEQYF
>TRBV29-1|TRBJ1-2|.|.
TGCAGCGTAAGACAGGAGGAGTCGTTTGGCTACACCTTC
CSVRQEESFGYTF
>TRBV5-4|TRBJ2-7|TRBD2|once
TGTGCCAGCAGCTTGGGACTAGCGGGTGCCTACGAGCAGTACTTC
CASSLGLAGAYEQYF
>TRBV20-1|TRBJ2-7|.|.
TGCAGTGCCATCAGGGACGAGCAGTACTTC
CSAIRDEQYF
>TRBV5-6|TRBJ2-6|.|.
TGTGCCAGCAGCTTGGGCACCAGCTCTGGGGCCAACGTCCTGACTTTC
CASSLGTSSGANVLTF
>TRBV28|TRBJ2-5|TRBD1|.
TGTGCCAGCAGTTTATTAGGACAGGGGTCGGCCCAGTACTTC
CASSLLGQGSAQYF
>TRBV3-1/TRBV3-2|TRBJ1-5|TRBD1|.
TGTGCCAGCAGCCAAGGATGGGGACAGGGGGCGCTTTTTGGCAATCAGCCCCAGCATTTT
CASSQGWGQGALFGNQPQHF
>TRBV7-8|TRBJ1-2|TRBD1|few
TGTGCCAGCAGCCCCCAGGGACAGGGGGCTTTCGGTGGCTACACCTTC
CASSPQGQGAFGGYTF
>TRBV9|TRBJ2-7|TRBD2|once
TGTGCCAGCAGCGTAGGTGGTAGCGGGGGATTCTACGAGCAGTACTTC
CASSVGGSGGFYEQYF
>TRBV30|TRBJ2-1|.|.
TGTGCCTGGAGCGCGAGACCCCTAGGAAATGAGCAGTTCTTC
CAWSARPLGNEQFF
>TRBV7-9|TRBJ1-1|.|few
TGTGCCAGCAGCTTAGTAGCGGGGGGCGCAAGGGGCGCTTTCTTT
CASSLVAGGARGAFF
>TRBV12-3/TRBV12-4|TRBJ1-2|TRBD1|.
TGTGCCAGCAGGGGACAGATACGGTATGGCTACACCTTC
CASRGQIRYGYTF
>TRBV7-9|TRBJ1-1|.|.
TGTGCCAGCAGCACAGAGAACACTGAAGCTTTCTTT
CASSTENTEAFF
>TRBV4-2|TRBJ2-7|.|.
TGTGCCAGCAGCCAAGACCTTCGAGTCTACGAGCAGTACTTC
CASSQDLRVYEQYF
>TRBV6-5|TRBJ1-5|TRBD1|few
TGTGCCAGCAGTCTAAAACAGGGGGCGGTTCAGCCCCAGCATTTT
CASSLKQGAVQPQHF
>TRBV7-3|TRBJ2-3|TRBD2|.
TGTGCCAGCAGCTTAAGCGGGGGTGACACAGATACGCAGTATTTT
CASSLSGGDTDTQYF
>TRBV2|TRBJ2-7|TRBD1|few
TGTGCCAGCACCCCGGACAGGGCGTCTTACGAGCAGTACTTC
CASTPDRASYEQYF
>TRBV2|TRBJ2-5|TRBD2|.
TGTGCCACCCAACCCCGGACTAGCGGGGGGGCGTACCAAGAGACCCAGTACTTC
CATQPRTSGGAYQETQYF
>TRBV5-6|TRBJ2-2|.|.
TGTGCCAGCAGCTTGGTTACTTGGGAGCTGTTTTTT
CASSLVTWELFF
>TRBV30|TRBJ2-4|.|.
TGTGCCTGGAGTGTCCTCCAGGGGAAAAACATTCAGTACTTC
CAWSVLQGKNIQYF
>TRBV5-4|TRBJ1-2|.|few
TGTGCCAGCAGCTTGTTCGGGGGGCACTATGGCTACACCTTC
CASSLFGGHYGYTF
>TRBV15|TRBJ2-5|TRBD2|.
TGTGCCACCATTAGCGGGGGGCTGCAAGAGACCCAGTACTTC
CATISGGLQETQYF
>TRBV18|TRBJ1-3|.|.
TGTGCCAGCTCACCAGAAACAAGCTCTGGAAACACCATATATTTT
CASSPETSSGNTIYF
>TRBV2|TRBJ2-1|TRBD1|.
TGTGCCAGCAGTACAGGACAGGGTTTTGGCAATGAGCAGTTCTTC
CASSTGQGFGNEQFF
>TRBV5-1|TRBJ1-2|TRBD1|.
TGCGCCAGCAGCCTAGGACAGGAGGGGTATGGCTACACCTTC
CASSLGQEGYGYTF
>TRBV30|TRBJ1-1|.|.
TGTGCCTGGAGTGTGTCAACACCTTACGCCTTT
CAWSVSTPYAF
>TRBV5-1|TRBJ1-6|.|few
TGCGCCAGCAGCGTAAACAGGGATTTGGATTCACCCCTCCACTTT
CASSVNRDLDSPLHF
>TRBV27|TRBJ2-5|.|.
TGTGCCAGCAGTCCCGGGGTAGGGTCCGGAGAGACCCAGTACTTC
CASSPGVGSGETQYF
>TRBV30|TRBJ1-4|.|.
TGTGCCTGGACCTATAGGGGGGGGCTCGGAGAAAAACTGTTTTTT
CAWTYRGGLGEKLFF
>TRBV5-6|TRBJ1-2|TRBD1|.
TGTGCCAGCAGCCGCGACGACAGGGGGAGTGGTGGCTACACCTTC
CASSRDDRGSGGYTF
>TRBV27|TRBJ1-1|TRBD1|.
TGTGCCAGCAGTTTATCGCCAGGGGGAAACACTGAAGCTTTCTTT
CASSLSPGGNTEAFF
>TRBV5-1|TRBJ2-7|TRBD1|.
TGCGCCAGCAGGTCCGGGACAGGAACCTACGAGCAGTACTTC
CASRSGTGTYEQYF
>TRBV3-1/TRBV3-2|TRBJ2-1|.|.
TGTGCCAGCAGCAAGGGGGGGCGAGGGTACAATGAGCAGTTCTTC
CASSKGGRGYNEQFF
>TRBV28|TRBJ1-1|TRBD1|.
TGTGCCAGCAGGCCCTTGGACAGGGCGAACACTGAAGCTTTCTTT
CASRPLDRANTEAFF
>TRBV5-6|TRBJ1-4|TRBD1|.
TGTGCCAGCAGGACCCGGGACAGGGAAGGAAAACTGTTTTTT
CASRTRDREGKLFF
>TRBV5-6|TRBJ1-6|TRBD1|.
TGTGCCAGCAGCTTAACCTCCGGGACAGGTTATAATTCACCCCTCCACTTT
CASSLTSGTGYNSPLHF